A single sample gave rise to the 7 T cell receptor beta chains below, sequenced in a study of OX40 agonist ivuxolimab in advanced cancers. This table comes from immunoSEQ multiplex PCR, and its TCRdb copy is limited to in-frame clones, with some not included. Among approximately 99,000 clones listed, approximately 89% were seen once. The starting material was CD4+ or CD8+ T cells sorted from blood, obtained in a trial of the OX40 agonist ivuxolimab. These TCRs come from an adult with an advanced solid tumor such as melanoma, head and neck, liver or kidney cancer.

CDR3: CAWSVIVGELFF. The DNA for the CDR3 is TGTGCCTGGAGTGTAATTGTCGGGGAGCTGTTTTTT. This sequence joins TRBV30 and TRBJ2-2; unclear D gene. V lost 0 bases, J lost 7 bases, and 6 bases lay in between. From germline, CDR1 is GTSNPN and CDR2 SVGIG (reference sequence). CDR3 length: 12 residues. Full variable domain (remainder filled in from reference TRBV30 and TRBJ2-2): SQTIHQWPATLVQPVGSPLSLECTVEGTSNPNLYWYRQAAGRGLQLLFYSVGIGQISSEVPQNLSASRPQDRQFILSSKKLLLSDSGFYLCAWSVIVGELFFGEGSRLTVL.

The gene calls are TRBV7-2 and TRBJ1-4, with TRBD1 identical over 7 bases. Germline values: CDR1 SGHTA, CDR2 FQGNSA. The CDR3 has 13 amino acids. V lost 4 bases to trimming and J lost 10 bases; unmatched junction nucleotides: 6. CDR3 bases: TGTGCCAGCAGCTCCAAGACAGGGTTAAAACTGTTTTTT. It translates to CASSSKTGLKLFF.

The chain has TRBV30 and TRBJ2-3, with 11 bases identical to TRBD2. Germline CDR1 GTSNPN, CDR2 SVGIG (reference sequence). CDR3 size: 15 residues. V trimming: 0 bases; J trimming: 4 bases; junction bases outside the gene matches: 3. CDR3 nucleotides: TGTGCCTGGAGTGTACTAGCGGGAGTCCCAGATACGCAGTATTTT. Protein: CAWSVLAGVPDTQYF.

In the case of this clone: This sample also contains other DNA sequences that code for the same CDR3. The chain recombines TRBV5-1 with TRBJ2-7, with TRBD2 identical over 7 bases. CDR1 and CDR2 from the germline V gene are SGHRS and YFSETQ. This CDR3 spans 15 amino acids. Unmatched junction bases numbered 6, after V lost 0 bases and J lost 3 bases. CDR3 residues: CASSLAPTSDYEQYF. As DNA, the CDR3 is TGCGCCAGCAGCTTGGCCCCAACTAGCGACTACGAGCAGTACTTC.

This sequence joins TRBV13 and TRBJ2-7; a weak D match, TRBD1 (5 bases). CDR1 and CDR2 (germline): PRHDT, FYEKMQ (reference sequence). The V end was cut by 5 bases, the J end by 5 bases, with 19 bases between. The CDR3 loop spans 15 amino acids. The CDR3 protein is CASSLDTEGPHEQYF. The CDR3 nucleotides are TGTGCCAGCAGCCTGGACACCGAAGGCCCCCACGAGCAGTACTTC.

This chain uses TRBV11-3 with TRBJ2-7; TRBD1 or TRBD2 may be the D gene (5 bases each). CDR1 and CDR2 (germline): SGHNT, YENEEA. CDR3 length: 15 amino acids. V was trimmed by 5 bases and J by 0 bases, leaving 14 bases between them. The CDR3 sequence is CASSLPGPSSYEQYF. CDR3 nucleotide sequence: TGTGCCAGCAGCCTGCCGGGACCAAGCTCCTACGAGCAGTACTTC.

The chain couples TRBV7-2 to TRBJ2-2; TRBD2 aligns across 8 bases. CDR1 and CDR2 (germline): SGHTA, FQGNSA. This CDR3 is built from 15 residues. The J segment lost 0 bases and the V segment lost 5 bases, leaving 2 bases of the junction unmatched. The CDR3 reads CASSAGRANTGELFF. In DNA form, the CDR3 reads TGTGCCAGCAGCGCCGGGAGGGCGAACACCGGGGAGCTGTTTTTT.